The entry below gives a single T cell receptor (beta chain) sequence along with its context. Its matching antigen is unknown. The data belong to a study of T cell responses to AZD1222 COVID-19 vaccine. The table came from immunoSEQ multiplex PCR; TCRdb's copy has only in-frame clones and leaves some out. The table shows more than 85,000 clones, with about 94% occurring only once. General study results and limits: Only six individuals given AZD1222 were seropositive at baseline. In all cases, repertoires were sampled only after the peak T cell response.

The CDR3 is 18 amino acids. J gave up 1 base and V 4 bases, and 11 bases lay outside the gene matches. CDR1 is LGHDT, CDR2 YNNKEL, per germline (reference sequence). Here the sequenced sample was peripheral blood, taken 28 days after the second AZD1222 dose. V usage is TRBV3-1 (or the pseudogene TRBV3-2) and J usage is TRBJ2-3, with 10 bases that match TRBD2. This clonotype originated in an adult who received the AZD1222 COVID-19 vaccine. CDR3 amino acids: CASSPTYSGTSGTDTQYF. DNA for the CDR3: TGTGCCAGCAGCCCTACATACTCCGGGACTAGCGGCACAGATACGCAGTATTTT.